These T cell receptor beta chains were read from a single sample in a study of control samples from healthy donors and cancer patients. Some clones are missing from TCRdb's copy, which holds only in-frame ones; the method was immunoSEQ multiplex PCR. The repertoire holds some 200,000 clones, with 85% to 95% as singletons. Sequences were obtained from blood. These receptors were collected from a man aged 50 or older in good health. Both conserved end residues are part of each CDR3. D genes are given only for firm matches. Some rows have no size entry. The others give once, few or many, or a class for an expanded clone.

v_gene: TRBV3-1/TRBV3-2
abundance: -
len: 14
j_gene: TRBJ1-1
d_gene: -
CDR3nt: TGTGCCAGCAGTGTACAGGGACCGAACACTGAAGCTTTCTTT
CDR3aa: CASSVQGPNTEAFF

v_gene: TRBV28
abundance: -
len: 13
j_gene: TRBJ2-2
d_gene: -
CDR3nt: TGTGCCAGCATGGGCCCGGATGACGGGGAGCTGTTTTTT
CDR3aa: CASMGPDDGELFF

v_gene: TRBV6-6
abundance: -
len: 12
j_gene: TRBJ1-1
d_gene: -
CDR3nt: TGTGCCAGCAGTTACTCGGGAGTTGAAGCTTTCTTT
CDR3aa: CASSYSGVEAFF

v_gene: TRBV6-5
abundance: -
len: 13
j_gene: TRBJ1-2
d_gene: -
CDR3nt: TGTGCCAGCAGTCCCAGGGTAGGCAATGGCTACACCTTC
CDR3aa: CASSPRVGNGYTF

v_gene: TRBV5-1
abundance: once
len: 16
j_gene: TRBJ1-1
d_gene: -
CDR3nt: TGCGCCAGCAGCTTGGTCCCAGGGGCCATGAACACTGAAGCTTTCTTT
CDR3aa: CASSLVPGAMNTEAFF

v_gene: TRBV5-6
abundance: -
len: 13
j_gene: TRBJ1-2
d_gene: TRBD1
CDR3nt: TGTGCCAGCAGCTTGAGACAGGGTGGTGGCTACACCTTC
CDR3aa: CASSLRQGGGYTF

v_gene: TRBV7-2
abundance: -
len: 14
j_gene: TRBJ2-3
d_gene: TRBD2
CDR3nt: TGTGCCAGCAGCTCCACTAGCGGTCTGAGGACGCAGTATTTT
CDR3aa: CASSSTSGLRTQYF

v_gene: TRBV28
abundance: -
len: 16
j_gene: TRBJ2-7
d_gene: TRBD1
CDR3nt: TGTGCCAGCAGTTTGATCCCCGGGACAGGGGGTCACGAGCAGTACTTC
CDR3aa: CASSLIPGTGGHEQYF

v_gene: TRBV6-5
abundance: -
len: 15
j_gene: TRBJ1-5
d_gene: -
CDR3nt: TGTGCCAGCAGTCAGGGCGGGGGCGGCAATCAGCCCCAGCATTTT
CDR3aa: CASSQGGGGNQPQHF

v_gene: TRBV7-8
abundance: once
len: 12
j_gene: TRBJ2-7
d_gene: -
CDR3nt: TGTGCCAGCAGCAGACAGACATACGAGCAGTACTTC
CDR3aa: CASSRQTYEQYF

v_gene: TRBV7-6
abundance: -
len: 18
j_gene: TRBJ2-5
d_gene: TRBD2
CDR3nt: TGTGCCAGCAGCTTAGGGATAGCGGGGTCTTCACCACAAGAGACCCAGTACTTC
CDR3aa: CASSLGIAGSSPQETQYF

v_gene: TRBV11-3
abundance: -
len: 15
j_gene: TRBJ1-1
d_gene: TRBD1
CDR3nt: TGTGCCAGCAGCTTAGGGGCTTCAGGGGGCACTGAAGCTTTCTTT
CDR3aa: CASSLGASGGTEAFF

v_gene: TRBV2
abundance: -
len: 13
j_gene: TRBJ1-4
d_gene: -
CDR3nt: TGTGCCACCCTAAAGGGTGGAGGTGAAAAACTGTTTTTT
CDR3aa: CATLKGGGEKLFF

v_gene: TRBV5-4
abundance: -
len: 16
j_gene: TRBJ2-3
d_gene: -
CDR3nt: TGTGCCAGCAGCTCCGGGGGCGCCAGAAAGACAGATACGCAGTATTTT
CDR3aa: CASSSGGARKTDTQYF

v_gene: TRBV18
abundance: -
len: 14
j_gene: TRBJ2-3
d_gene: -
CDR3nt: TGTGCCAGCTCACCACTTCCCAGGACAGATACGCAGTATTTT
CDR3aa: CASSPLPRTDTQYF

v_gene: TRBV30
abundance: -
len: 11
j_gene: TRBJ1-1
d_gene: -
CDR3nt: TGTGCCTGGTCCAACCGGGACAACGCTTTCTTT
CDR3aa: CAWSNRDNAFF

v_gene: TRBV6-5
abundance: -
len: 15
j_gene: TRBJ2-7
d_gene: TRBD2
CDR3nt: TGTGCCAGCAGTTACTCACTAGCGGCCCCCTACGAGCAGTACTTC
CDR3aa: CASSYSLAAPYEQYF

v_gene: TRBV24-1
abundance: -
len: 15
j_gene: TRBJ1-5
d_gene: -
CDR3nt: TGTGCCACCAGTAATCCTGGGACACGTAATCAGCCCCAGCATTTT
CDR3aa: CATSNPGTRNQPQHF

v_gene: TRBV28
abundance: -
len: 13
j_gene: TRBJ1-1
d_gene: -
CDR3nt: TGTGCCAGCACCCGTAGAACCCGGGAGAGGGCTTTCTTT
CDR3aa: CASTRRTRERAFF

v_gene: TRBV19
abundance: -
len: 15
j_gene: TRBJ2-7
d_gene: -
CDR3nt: TGTGCCAGTAGTATCATACGGTGGGGCTACTACGAGCAGTACTTC
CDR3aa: CASSIIRWGYYEQYF

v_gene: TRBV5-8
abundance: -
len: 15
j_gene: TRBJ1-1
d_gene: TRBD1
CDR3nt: TGTGCCAGCAGCTTGGAGGCGCCAGGGGGCACTGAAGCTTTCTTT
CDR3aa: CASSLEAPGGTEAFF

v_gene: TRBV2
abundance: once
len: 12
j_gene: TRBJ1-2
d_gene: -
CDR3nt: TGTGCCGGCGAGGACAACAACTATGGCTACACCTTC
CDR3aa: CAGEDNNYGYTF

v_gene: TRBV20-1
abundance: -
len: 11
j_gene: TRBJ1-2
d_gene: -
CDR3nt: TGCAGTGCTCCAGGGTCGGGTGGCTACACCTTC
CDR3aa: CSAPGSGGYTF

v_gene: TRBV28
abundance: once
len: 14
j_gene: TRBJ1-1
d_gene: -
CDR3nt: TGTGCCAGCAGTTTCAGGACACCGAACACTGAAGCTTTCTTT
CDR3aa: CASSFRTPNTEAFF

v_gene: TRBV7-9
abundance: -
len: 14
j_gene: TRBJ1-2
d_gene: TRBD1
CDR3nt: TGTGCCAGCAGTTTGGACAGGGGCAACTATGGCTACACCTTC
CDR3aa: CASSLDRGNYGYTF

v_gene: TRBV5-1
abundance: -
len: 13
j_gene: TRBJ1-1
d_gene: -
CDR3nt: TGCGCCAGCAGCTTGGCCGGGGCAGTTGAAGCTTTCTTT
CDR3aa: CASSLAGAVEAFF

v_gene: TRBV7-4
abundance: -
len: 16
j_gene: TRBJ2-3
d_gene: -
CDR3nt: TGTGCCAGCAGCCCGAGGGGGGGGCTCTACACAGATACGCAGTATTTT
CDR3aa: CASSPRGGLYTDTQYF

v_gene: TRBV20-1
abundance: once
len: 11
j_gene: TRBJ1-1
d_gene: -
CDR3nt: TGCAGTGTCCGGGGAGACTCTGAAGCTTTCTTT
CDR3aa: CSVRGDSEAFF

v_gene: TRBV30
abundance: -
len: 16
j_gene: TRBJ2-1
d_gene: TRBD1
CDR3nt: TGTGCCTCGTCGACCGGGACAGGGGGTTCCTACAATGAGCAGTTCTTC
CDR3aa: CASSTGTGGSYNEQFF

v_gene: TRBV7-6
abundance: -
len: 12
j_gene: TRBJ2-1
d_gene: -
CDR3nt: TGTGCCAGCAGTACCCTAGCGAATGAGCAGTTCTTC
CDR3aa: CASSTLANEQFF

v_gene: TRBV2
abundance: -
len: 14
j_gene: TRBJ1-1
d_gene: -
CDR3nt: TGTGCCAGCAGCCCCCAAAAGGGACGTTTTGAAGCTTTCTTT
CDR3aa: CASSPQKGRFEAFF

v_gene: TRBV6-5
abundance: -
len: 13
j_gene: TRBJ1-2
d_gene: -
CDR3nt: TGTGCCAGCAGTTCCGGGGGAATCTACGGCTACACCTTC
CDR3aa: CASSSGGIYGYTF

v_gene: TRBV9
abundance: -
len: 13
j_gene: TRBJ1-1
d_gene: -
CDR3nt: TGTGCCAGCAGCGTAGCTTGGAGTGCTGAAGCTTTCTTT
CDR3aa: CASSVAWSAEAFF

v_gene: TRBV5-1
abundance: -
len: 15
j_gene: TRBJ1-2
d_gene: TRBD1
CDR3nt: TGCGCCAGCAGCTTGGGGTCAGGGGGCTACTATGGCTACACCTTC
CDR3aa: CASSLGSGGYYGYTF

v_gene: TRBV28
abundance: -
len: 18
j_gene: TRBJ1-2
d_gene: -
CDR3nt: TGTGCCAGCAGCCCGTCCCTGGGGGCTGGGATGGGTAACTATGGCTACACCTTC
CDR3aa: CASSPSLGAGMGNYGYTF

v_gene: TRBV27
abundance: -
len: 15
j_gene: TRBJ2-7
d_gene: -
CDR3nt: TGTGCCAGCAGTGACGGACGGGGCTGGGTCTACGAGCAGTACTTC
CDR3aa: CASSDGRGWVYEQYF

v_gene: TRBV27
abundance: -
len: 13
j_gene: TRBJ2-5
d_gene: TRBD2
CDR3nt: TGTGCCAGCAGTAAGCGGGACTCCAAGACCCAGTACTTC
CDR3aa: CASSKRDSKTQYF

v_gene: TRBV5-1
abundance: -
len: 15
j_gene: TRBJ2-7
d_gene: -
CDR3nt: TGCGCCAGCAGCTACAACACAGACGTCTCCTACGAGCAGTACTTC
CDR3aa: CASSYNTDVSYEQYF

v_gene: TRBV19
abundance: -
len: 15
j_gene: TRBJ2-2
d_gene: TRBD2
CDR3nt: TGTGCCAGTACCCCCGCGGGGGCGAACACCGGGGAGCTGTTTTTT
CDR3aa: CASTPAGANTGELFF

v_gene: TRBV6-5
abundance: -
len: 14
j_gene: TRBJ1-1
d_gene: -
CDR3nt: TGTGCCAGCAGTAACTCCGGGTCGGGCACTGAAGCTTTCTTT
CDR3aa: CASSNSGSGTEAFF

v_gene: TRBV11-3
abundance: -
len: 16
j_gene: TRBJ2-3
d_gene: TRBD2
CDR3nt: TGTGCCAGCAGCTCCCAACTAGCGGGGGGTACAGATACGCAGTATTTT
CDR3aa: CASSSQLAGGTDTQYF

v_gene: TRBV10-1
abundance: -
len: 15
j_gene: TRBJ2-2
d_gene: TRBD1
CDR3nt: TGCGCCAGCAGCCGGGACAGGCTCAACACCGGGGAGCTGTTTTTT
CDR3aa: CASSRDRLNTGELFF

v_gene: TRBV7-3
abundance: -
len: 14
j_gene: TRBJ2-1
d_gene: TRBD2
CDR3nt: TGTGCCAGCAGCTTCACGACTAGCGGGGGGATACGGTTCTTC
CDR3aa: CASSFTTSGGIRFF

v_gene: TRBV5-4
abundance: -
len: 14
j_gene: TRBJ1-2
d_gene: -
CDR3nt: TGTGCCAGCAGCTTAGGGGGGACTCAATATGGCTACACCTTC
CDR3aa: CASSLGGTQYGYTF

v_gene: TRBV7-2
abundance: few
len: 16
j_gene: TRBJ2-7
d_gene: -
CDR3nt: TGTGCCAGCAGCCCCTATCGTCCCGGGACATCGGGAAGGCAGTACTTC
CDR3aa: CASSPYRPGTSGRQYF

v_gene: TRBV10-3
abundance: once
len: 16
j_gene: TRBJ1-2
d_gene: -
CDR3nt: TGTGCCATCACGCCGGGGAGGAACAGCGGGTTTTATGGCTACACCTTC
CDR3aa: CAITPGRNSGFYGYTF